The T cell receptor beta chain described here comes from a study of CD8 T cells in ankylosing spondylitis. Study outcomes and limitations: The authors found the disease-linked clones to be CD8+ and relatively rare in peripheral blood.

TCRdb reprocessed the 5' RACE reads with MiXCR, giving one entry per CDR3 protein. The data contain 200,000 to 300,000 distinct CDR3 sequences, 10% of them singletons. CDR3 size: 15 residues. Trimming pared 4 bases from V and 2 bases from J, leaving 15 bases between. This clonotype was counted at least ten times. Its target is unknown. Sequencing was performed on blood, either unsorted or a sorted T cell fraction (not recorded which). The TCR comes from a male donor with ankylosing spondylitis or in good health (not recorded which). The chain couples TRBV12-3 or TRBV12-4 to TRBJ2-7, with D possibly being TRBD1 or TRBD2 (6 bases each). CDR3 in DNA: TGTGCCAGCAGTTCCCCTGGAGGGGGGACCTACGAGCAGTACTTC. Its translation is CASSSPGGGTYEQYF.